What follows are 27 T cell receptor beta chains derived from one specimen sequenced in a study of T cell responses to AZD1222 COVID-19 vaccine. Method: immunoSEQ multiplex PCR; TCRdb's copy keeps in-frame clones and lacks some. The sample holds 35,000 to 55,000 clones; roughly 75% are singletons and the top ten take less than 25%. Sequencing was performed on peripheral blood, taken 28 days after the second dose of the MenACWY control vaccine. These receptors were taken from an adult who received the MenACWY meningococcal vaccine as a control.

V and J are TRBV6-5 and TRBJ1-2; a weak D match, TRBD1 (5 bases). Germline values: CDR1 MNHEY, CDR2 SVGAGI. CDR3 length: 14 amino acids. The DNA for the CDR3 is TGTGCTCTAAAGAGGGGCGGGACTAACTATGGCTACACCTTC. The encoded protein is CALKRGGTNYGYTF.

The sample holds a few counts of this clone. The V gene is TRBV27, the J gene TRBJ1-1; D is perhaps TRBD1 (6 bases). Germline V gives CDR1 MNHEY, CDR2 SMNVEV (reference sequence). V lost 1 base and J lost 1, with 10 bases in between. The CDR3 length is 15 residues. The CDR3 loop is CASSLWKQGNTEAFF. DNA for the CDR3: TGTGCCAGCAGTTTATGGAAACAGGGGAACACTGAAGCTTTCTTT.

The CDR3 sequence: CASSLAGTGANVLTF. The CDR3 DNA sequence: TGCGCCAGCAGCTTGGCCGGAACAGGGGCCAACGTCCTGACTTTC. The chain combines TRBV5-1 with TRBJ2-6; D remains ambiguous. The CDR3 is 15 residues long. Germline V lookup: CDR1 SGHRS, CDR2 YFSETQ. The V and J ends lost 0 bases and 4 bases respectively, with 8 bases between them.

This rearrangement joins TRBV3-1 (or the pseudogene TRBV3-2) to TRBJ2-3; possible D gene TRBD2, 6 bases. The germline V and J ends were trimmed by 6 bases and 6 bases, with 19 bases remaining between them. CDR1 and CDR2 from the germline V gene are LGHDT and YNNKEL (reference sequence). This CDR3 contains 15 residues. The CDR3 DNA reads TGTGCCAGCAGTCTAGTATCGGGGACTCCCGATACGCAGTATTTT. Residues: CASSLVSGTPDTQYF.

The chain combines TRBV10-1 with TRBJ2-7; 7 bases are a match to TRBD2. CDR1 and CDR2 from the germline V gene are WNHNN and SYGVQD (reference sequence). Losses at the gene ends were 2 bases for V and 3 bases for J; bases not matched to a gene: 4. This CDR3 is built from 14 residues. CDR3 nucleotide sequence: TGCGCCAGCAGTGAGGGACTAGGTTTCTACGAGCAGTACTTC. Its translation is CASSEGLGFYEQYF.

The gene calls are TRBV19 and TRBJ2-7; 9 bases agree with TRBD2. Looked up from germline, CDR1 is LNHDA and CDR2 is SQIVND (reference sequence). The CDR3 length is 15 residues. V lost 3 bases, J lost 4 bases, and 7 bases stayed unmatched. CDR3 sequence: CASSMGLAGAYEQYF. DNA of the CDR3: TGTGCCAGTAGTATGGGGTTAGCGGGAGCGTACGAGCAGTACTTC. The full variable domain, with the rest looked up from reference TRBV19 and TRBJ2-7, is DGGITQSPKYLFRKEGQNVTLSCEQNLNHDAMYWYRQDPGQGLRLIYYSQIVNDFQKGDIAEGYSVSREKKESFPLTVTSAQKNPTAFYLCASSMGLAGAYEQYFGPGTRLTVT.

The chain recombines TRBV5-1 with TRBJ1-1, with 9 positions matching TRBD1. Germline trimming cut 4 bases from V and 7 bases from J; bases unmatched to any gene: 2. The CDR3 runs 12 residues. From germline, CDR1 is SGHRS and CDR2 YFSETQ. The CDR3 coding sequence is TGCGCCAGCAGCGGGGGACAGGGTGAAGCTTTCTTT. Its protein product is CASSGGQGEAFF.

The CDR3 sequence is CASSDATGRRNTEAFF. As DNA, the CDR3 is TGTGCCAGCAGTGACGCGACAGGGAGGCGGAACACTGAAGCTTTCTTT. This rearrangement joins TRBV6-1 to TRBJ1-1; TRBD1 matches at 7 bases. J lost 1 base, V lost 3 bases, and 8 bases had no gene match. The length of the CDR3 is 16 residues. The germline V gene encodes CDR1 MNHNS and CDR2 SASEGT.

The chain combines TRBV2 with TRBJ2-7, with D possibly TRBD1 on 6 matching bases. Germline loops: CDR1 SNHLY, CDR2 FYNNEI. V was clipped by 6 bases and J by 7 bases, with 13 bases between them. The CDR3 runs 12 residues. CDR3 protein: CASRADSREQYV. The CDR3 bases are TGTGCCAGCAGGGCGGACAGTAGGGAGCAGTACGTC.

V usage is TRBV2 and J usage is TRBJ1-4; unclear D gene. Germline lookup yields CDR1 SNHLY and CDR2 FYNNEI. The V and J ends lost 5 bases and 8 bases respectively, with 12 bases between them. There are 13 residues in the CDR3. The CDR3 region has the DNA TGTGCCAGCAGTTTCCTAAAAGAGGAAAAACTGTTTTTT. It encodes CASSFLKEEKLFF.

The chain joins TRBV28 to TRBJ1-3; 9 bases agree with TRBD1. The V gene end was trimmed by 6 bases and the J gene end by 4 bases; junction bases not matched to a gene: 16. Germline V gives CDR1 MDHEN, CDR2 SYDVKM. This CDR3 contains 18 residues. CDR3 nucleotides: TGTGCCAGCAGCCTCCACCCCGGGACAGGGAGATGGGGAAACACCATATATTTT. Its protein is CASSLHPGTGRWGNTIYF.

The chain uses TRBV2 and TRBJ1-6; tentatively, D is TRBD1 (5 bases). This CDR3 is built from 12 residues. Germline V lookup: CDR1 SNHLY, CDR2 FYNNEI. Deletions cut 6 bases from V and 9 bases from J, with 9 bases between. CDR3 sequence: CASSQDSSPLHF. Here the CDR3 DNA reads TGTGCCAGCAGCCAAGACAGTTCACCCCTCCACTTT.

This rearrangement joins TRBV5-6 to TRBJ1-5, with D tentatively TRBD1 (5 bases). Germline V CDR1 and CDR2: SGHDT, YYEEEE. The germline V and J ends were trimmed by 4 bases and 3 bases, with 11 bases remaining between them. The CDR3 is 14 residues long. CDR3 DNA: TGTGCCAGCAGCCTGGGGCAGGTCAATCAGCCCCAGCATTTT. Protein product: CASSLGQVNQPQHF.

The J gene is TRBJ1-2, the V gene TRBV30; a possible D gene is TRBD1 (5 bases). CDR1 is GTSNPN and CDR2 is SVGIG in the germline V gene (reference sequence). V lost 2 bases and J 3 bases, leaving 10 bases between the germline ends. The CDR3 is 13 amino acids. The chain's CDR3 is CAWSPGNYYGYTF. The CDR3 bases are TGTGCCTGGAGTCCAGGGAACTACTATGGCTACACCTTC. The whole variable domain, filled in from reference TRBV30 and TRBJ1-2, reads SQTIHQWPATLVQPVGSPLSLECTVEGTSNPNLYWYRQAAGRGLQLLFYSVGIGQISSEVPQNLSASRPQDRQFILSSKKLLLSDSGFYLCAWSPGNYYGYTFGSGTRLTVV.

The chain has TRBV6-6 and TRBJ1-3; tentatively, D is TRBD1 (6 bases). V lost 7 bases and J 0 bases, leaving 13 bases between the germline ends. This CDR3 comprises 15 residues. CDR1 MNHNY and CDR2 SVGAGI come from the germline V gene (reference sequence). In nucleotides, the CDR3 is TGTGCCAGCACCGCGGGACAAAGCTCTGGAAACACCATATATTTT. Translating it yields CASTAGQSSGNTIYF.

This sequence joins TRBV19 and TRBJ1-1, with unresolved D. The CDR3 length is 14 residues. Germline-derived CDR1 and CDR2 are LNHDA and SQIVND (reference sequence). V dropped 3 bases and J dropped 1 base, with 9 bases sitting between them. The CDR3 reads CASSISLWNTEAFF. CDR3 DNA: TGTGCCAGTAGTATTTCCCTGTGGAACACTGAAGCTTTCTTT. Together with reference TRBV19 and TRBJ1-1, the CDR3 gives the full variable domain: DGGITQSPKYLFRKEGQNVTLSCEQNLNHDAMYWYRQDPGQGLRLIYYSQIVNDFQKGDIAEGYSVSREKKESFPLTVTSAQKNPTAFYLCASSISLWNTEAFFGQGTRLTVV.

The V gene is TRBV10-3, the J gene TRBJ2-1, with 8 bases matching TRBD1. The germline CDR1 and CDR2 sequences are ENHRY and SYGVKD. The CDR3 consists of 13 residues. The J segment lost 5 bases and the V segment lost 4 bases, leaving 1 base of the junction unmatched. CDR3 nucleotides: TGTGCCATCAGTGGGGGACAGGACAATGAGCAGTTCTTC. It yields the protein CAISGGQDNEQFF.

The J gene is TRBJ1-2, the V gene TRBV20-1, with TRBD1 as a possible D gene (5 bases). CDR3 length: 17 residues. V lost 3 bases and J lost 5, with 25 bases in between. In germline, CDR1 is DFQATT, CDR2 SNEGSKA (reference sequence). For the CDR3, the DNA is TGCAGTGCTAGTAGGAGGGCGGGAGGGGCCGCAGTTTATGGCTACACCTTC. Encoded protein: CSASRRAGGAAVYGYTF.

The rearrangement links TRBV5-1 to TRBJ2-5; no firm D call. Germline V gene lookup returns CDR1 SGHRS and CDR2 YFSETQ. The V end was cut by 2 bases, the J end by 4 bases, with 15 bases between. The CDR3 is 15 amino acids. CDR3 protein: CASSLEEWGRETQYF. As DNA, the CDR3 is TGCGCCAGCAGCTTAGAAGAGTGGGGAAGAGAGACCCAGTACTTC.

This rearrangement joins TRBV19 to TRBJ2-1, with TRBD2 matching over 7 bases. This CDR3 is built from 15 residues. CDR1 and CDR2 (germline): LNHDA, SQIVND (reference sequence). After removal of 2 bases from V and 4 bases from J, the junction contained 5 bases not matched to a gene. In DNA form, the CDR3 reads TGTGCCAGTAGTATATCTGGCGGGGGTTACAATGAGCAGTTCTTC. As protein: CASSISGGGYNEQFF.

The rearrangement uses TRBV28 and TRBJ2-7; D is perhaps TRBD1 or TRBD2 (5 bases each). The CDR3 consists of 13 residues. The V gene lost 5 bases and the J gene lost 3 bases, with 11 bases spanning the gap. Germline V gene sequence: CDR1 MDHEN, CDR2 SYDVKM. The CDR3 region has the DNA TGTGCCAGCAGTGCCCGGGACCTCTACGAGCAGTACTTC. It translates to CASSARDLYEQYF.

In this sample, this clone turned up once. V and J are TRBV13 and TRBJ1-4; the D is unclear. Germline CDR1 and CDR2: PRHDT and FYEKMQ (reference sequence). This CDR3 spans 15 amino acids. V lost 4 bases to trimming and J lost 0 bases, with 9 bases between them. The CDR3 is CASSSGLATNEKLFF. The CDR3 region has the DNA TGTGCCAGCAGCTCTGGACTAGCAACTAATGAAAAACTGTTTTTT. Full variable domain (remainder filled in from reference TRBV13 and TRBJ1-4): AAGVIQSPRHLIKEKRETATLKCYPIPRHDTVYWYQQGPGQDPQFLISFYEKMQSDKGSIPDRFSAQQFSDYHSELNMSSLELGDSALYFCASSSGLATNEKLFFGSGTQLSVL.

The chain employs TRBV19 and TRBJ2-5, with a tentative D call TRBD2 (5 bases). The germline V and J ends were trimmed by 7 bases and 5 bases, with 14 bases remaining between them. The CDR3 runs 13 residues. The germline gives CDR1 LNHDA, CDR2 SQIVND (reference sequence). This chain's CDR3 is CASKAPEEETQYF. DNA for the CDR3: TGTGCCAGTAAAGCCCCGGAGGAGGAGACCCAGTACTTC.

The chain couples TRBV10-1 to TRBJ2-7, with no clear D. The CDR3 extends over 13 amino acids. Looked up from germline, CDR1 is WNHNN and CDR2 is SYGVQD (reference sequence). V lost 2 bases, J lost 6 bases, and 11 bases lay in between. The CDR3 here is CASSEQEFTEQYF. In nucleotides, the CDR3 is TGCGCCAGCAGTGAGCAGGAATTCACCGAGCAGTACTTC.

The chain is built from TRBV10-3 and TRBJ1-3; a weak D match, TRBD1 (6 bases). The V gene lost 3 bases and the J gene lost 0 bases, with 9 bases spanning the gap. This CDR3 has 15 residues. CDR1 and CDR2 (germline): ENHRY, SYGVKD. The CDR3 protein is CAISDSDSSGNTIYF. CDR3 bases: TGTGCCATCAGTGACTCGGACAGCTCTGGAAACACCATATATTTT.

This chain uses TRBV12-3 or TRBV12-4 with TRBJ1-5; no definite D call. CDR3 length equals 13 residues. Between the trimmed V and J ends, which lost 0 bases and 9 bases, there was a span of 9 bases. The CDR3 region is CASSLAGSGPQHF. CDR3 coding DNA: TGTGCCAGCAGTTTAGCGGGTTCGGGGCCCCAGCATTTT.

CDR3 residues: CASSERQGDEQFF. The CDR3 coding sequence is TGCGCCAGCAGTGAACGACAGGGGGATGAGCAGTTCTTC. The chain carries TRBV10-2 and TRBJ2-1; 9 bases align to TRBD1. This CDR3 comprises 13 residues. V shed 3 bases, J shed 8 bases, and the junction held 2 bases outside the gene matches. The germline gives CDR1 WSHSY, CDR2 SAAADI.